The entry that follows covers one T cell receptor beta chain sequence. Its target is unknown. Germline CDR1 MNHNS, CDR2 SASEGT. Trimming stripped 4 bases from V and 9 bases from J, with 19 bases between. The CDR3 has 15 residues. This specimen belongs to a study of cytomegalovirus exposure and HLA in healthy donors. Overall study results and limits: Among TCR sequences, most were rare, though some public TCRs appeared in many donors. Altogether, more than 150 TCR beta chains were recorded as cytomegalovirus-associated. The authors later found most CMV-associated TCR beta chains appeared HLA-restricted. Sequences of the TCR beta chain were said to predict the HLA-A and HLA-B alleles of most subjects accurately.

60 Vbeta and 13 Jbeta primers were used in PCR. TCRdb keeps only in-frame clones here, not all; method: immunoSEQ multiplex PCR. The sample consists of almost 70,000 clones, under 80% of them appearing once. The sequence came from a male donor in good health and CMV-seropositive. The chain combines TRBV6-1 with TRBJ2-1, with a tentative D call TRBD2 (7 bases). The source material was PBMCs. The CDR3 nucleotides read TGTGCCAGCAGTGCAGACAGGTCCTGGGGGGGTGAGCAGTTCTTC. Translating gives CASSADRSWGGEQFF.